Following are 12 T cell receptor beta chains from one sample sequenced in a study of shared clonotypes between healthy human individuals. Using immunoSEQ multiplex PCR, the repertoire was profiled, and TCRdb retains in-frame clones only, with some absent. The table includes over 400,000 clones, about 96% detected once. Sequenced input: naive CD4+ T cells sorted from blood. Subset noted: CD45RA+ positively selected. The receptors were sampled from a woman aged 25 to 45 in good health.

This clone occurred once. The chain joins TRBV5-4 to TRBJ2-3; 7 nucleotides match TRBD1. This CDR3 comprises 15 residues. Looked up from germline, CDR1 is SGHNT and CDR2 is YYREEE (reference sequence). The trim removed 0 bases at V and 0 bases at J, leaving 1 base unmatched. The CDR3: CASSLEQGSTDTQYF. The CDR3 DNA follows: TGTGCCAGCAGCTTGGAACAGGGGAGCACAGATACGCAGTATTTT.

This chain links TRBV28 with TRBJ2-1; 7 positions match TRBD1. The CDR3 has 15 residues. After removal of 6 bases from V and 5 bases from J, the junction contained 10 bases not matched to a gene. CDR1 is MDHEN, CDR2 SYDVKM, per germline. The CDR3 DNA follows: TGTGCCAGCAGCCCCGGGACAGCGCAGAACAATGAGCAGTTCTTC. Protein product: CASSPGTAQNNEQFF.

The genes are TRBV6-6 and TRBJ1-4; D not certain. This CDR3 has 14 residues. Germline V gene lookup returns CDR1 MNHNY and CDR2 SVGAGI (reference sequence). V was trimmed by 4 bases and J by 2 bases, leaving 8 bases between them. Written as DNA, the CDR3 is TGTGCCAGCAGTTCCGGTCGGACTAATGAAAAACTGTTTTTT. Translating gives CASSSGRTNEKLFF.

The V gene is TRBV7-9, the J gene TRBJ1-3; a weak D match, TRBD1 (5 bases). The germline V gene encodes CDR1 SEHNR and CDR2 FQNEAQ (reference sequence). This CDR3 contains 17 residues. The V and J ends lost 1 base and 0 bases respectively, with 13 bases between them. The CDR3 nucleotides read TGTGCCAGCAGCTTAGGAACAGGCGATGCCTCTGGAAACACCATATATTTT. Its translation: CASSLGTGDASGNTIYF.

This clone was seen just once. V gene TRBV10-3 combines with J gene TRBJ2-7, with D tentatively TRBD1 (5 bases). V was cut by 5 bases and J by 1 base, with 12 bases left in between. Per the germline V gene, CDR1 is ENHRY and CDR2 is SYGVKD. This CDR3 contains 14 residues. This CDR3 is CAISSQENSYEQYF. The DNA of the CDR3 is TGTGCCATCAGTTCACAGGAGAATTCCTACGAGCAGTACTTC.

This clone was picked up one time. The chain is built from TRBV4-1 and TRBJ2-1; D is ambiguous. This CDR3 is built from 12 residues. The V end was cut by 3 bases, the J end by 5 bases, with 5 bases between. CDR1 and CDR2 (germline): MGHRA, YSYEKL. CDR3 coding DNA: TGCGCCAGCAGCCATGAAAACAATGAGCAGTTCTTC. The encoded protein is CASSHENNEQFF.

A single count supports this clone. The chain uses TRBV14 and TRBJ1-1; D not resolved. Germline assignment: CDR1 SGHDN and CDR2 FVKESK. Trimming removed 3 bases from V and 4 bases from J, with 12 bases in between. The CDR3 has 14 amino acids. The CDR3, as DNA: TGTGCCAGCAGCCAGAGGACCGGAGGCACTGAAGCTTTCTTT. Residues: CASSQRTGGTEAFF.

The chain is built from TRBV28 and TRBJ1-1, with TRBD1 identical over 7 bases. This CDR3 is 12 amino acids long. Trimming cost V 5 bases and J 8 bases; bases outside gene matches: 5. Germline loops: CDR1 MDHEN, CDR2 SYDVKM. CDR3 in DNA: TGTGCCAGCAGTCTAACAGGGGAAGAAGCTTTCTTT. The encoded protein is CASSLTGEEAFF.

This clone appeared a single time. The V and J genes are TRBV12-5 and TRBJ1-1; D unclear. The CDR3 spans 15 residues. The V gene's germline CDR1 is LGHNT and CDR2 FRNRAP. Trimming stripped 5 bases from V and 2 bases from J, with 15 bases between. The CDR3 DNA sequence: TGTGCTAGTGGTCCCCCGACCGGAGGTAACACTGAAGCTTTCTTT. It translates to CASGPPTGGNTEAFF.

V gene TRBV5-1 combines with J gene TRBJ2-3, with TRBD2 identical over 8 bases. V was clipped by 0 bases and J by 3 bases; unmatched bases: 0. Germline V CDR1 and CDR2: SGHRS, YFSETQ. This CDR3 contains 14 residues. CDR3 in amino acids: CASSLASGTDTQYF. The DNA for the CDR3 is TGCGCCAGCAGCTTGGCTAGCGGGACAGATACGCAGTATTTT.

This clone was recorded only once. The gene calls are TRBV5-1 and TRBJ2-1; D perhaps matches TRBD2 (6 bases). Trimming cost V 0 bases and J 6 bases, with 16 bases left between them. The CDR3 has 16 amino acids. Germline CDR1 and CDR2: SGHRS and YFSETQ. The CDR3 coding sequence is TGCGCCAGCAGCTTGGCGGGTAGGTGGCGGGGCAATGAGCAGTTCTTC. Protein sequence: CASSLAGRWRGNEQFF.

This clone was recorded once. CDR3 loop: CASTPDRGSSFTGELFF. For the CDR3, the DNA is TGCGCCAGCACCCCCGACAGGGGGTCCTCCTTCACCGGGGAGCTGTTTTTT. The chain links TRBV10-1 to TRBJ2-2, with TRBD1 matching over 9 bases. J gave up 4 bases and V 7 bases, and 13 bases lay outside the gene matches. The length of the CDR3 is 17 residues. Germline assignment: CDR1 WNHNN and CDR2 SYGVQD (reference sequence).